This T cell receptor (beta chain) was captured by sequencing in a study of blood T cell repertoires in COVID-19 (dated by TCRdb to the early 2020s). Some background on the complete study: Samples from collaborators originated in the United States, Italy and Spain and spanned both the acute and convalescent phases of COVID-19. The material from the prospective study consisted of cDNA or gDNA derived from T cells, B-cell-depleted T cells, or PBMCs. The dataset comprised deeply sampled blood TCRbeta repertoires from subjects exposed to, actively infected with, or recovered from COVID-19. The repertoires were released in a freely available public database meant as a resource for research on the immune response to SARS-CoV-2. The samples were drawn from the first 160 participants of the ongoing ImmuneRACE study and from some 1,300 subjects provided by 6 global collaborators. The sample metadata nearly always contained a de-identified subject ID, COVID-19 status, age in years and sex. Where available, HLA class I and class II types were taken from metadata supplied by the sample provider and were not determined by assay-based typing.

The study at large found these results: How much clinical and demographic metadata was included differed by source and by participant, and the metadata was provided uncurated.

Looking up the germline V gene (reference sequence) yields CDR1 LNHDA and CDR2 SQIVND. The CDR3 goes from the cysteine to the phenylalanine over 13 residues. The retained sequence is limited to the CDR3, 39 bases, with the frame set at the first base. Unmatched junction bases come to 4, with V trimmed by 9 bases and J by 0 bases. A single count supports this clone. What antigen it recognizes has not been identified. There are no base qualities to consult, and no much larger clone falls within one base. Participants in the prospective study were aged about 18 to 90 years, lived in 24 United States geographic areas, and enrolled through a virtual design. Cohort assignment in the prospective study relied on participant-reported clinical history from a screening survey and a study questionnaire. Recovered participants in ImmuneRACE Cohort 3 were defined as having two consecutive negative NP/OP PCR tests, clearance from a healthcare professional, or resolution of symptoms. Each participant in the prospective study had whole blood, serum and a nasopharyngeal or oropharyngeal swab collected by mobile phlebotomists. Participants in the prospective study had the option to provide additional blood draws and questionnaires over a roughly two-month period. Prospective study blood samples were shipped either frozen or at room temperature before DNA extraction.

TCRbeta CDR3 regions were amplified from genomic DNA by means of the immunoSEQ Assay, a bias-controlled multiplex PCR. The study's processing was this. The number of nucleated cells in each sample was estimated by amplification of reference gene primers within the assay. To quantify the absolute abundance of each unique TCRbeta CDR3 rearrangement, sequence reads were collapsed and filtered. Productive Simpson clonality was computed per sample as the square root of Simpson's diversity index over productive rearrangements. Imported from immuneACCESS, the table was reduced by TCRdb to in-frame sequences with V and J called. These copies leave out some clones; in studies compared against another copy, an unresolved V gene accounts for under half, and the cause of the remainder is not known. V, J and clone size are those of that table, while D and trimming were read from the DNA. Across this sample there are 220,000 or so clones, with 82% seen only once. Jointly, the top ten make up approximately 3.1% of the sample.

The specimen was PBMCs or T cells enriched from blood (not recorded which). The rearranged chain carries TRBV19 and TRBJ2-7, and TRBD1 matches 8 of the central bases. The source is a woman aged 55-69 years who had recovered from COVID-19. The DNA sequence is TGTGCCAGCGCGGGACAGGACTCCTACGAGCAGTACTTC. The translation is CASAGQDSYEQYF.